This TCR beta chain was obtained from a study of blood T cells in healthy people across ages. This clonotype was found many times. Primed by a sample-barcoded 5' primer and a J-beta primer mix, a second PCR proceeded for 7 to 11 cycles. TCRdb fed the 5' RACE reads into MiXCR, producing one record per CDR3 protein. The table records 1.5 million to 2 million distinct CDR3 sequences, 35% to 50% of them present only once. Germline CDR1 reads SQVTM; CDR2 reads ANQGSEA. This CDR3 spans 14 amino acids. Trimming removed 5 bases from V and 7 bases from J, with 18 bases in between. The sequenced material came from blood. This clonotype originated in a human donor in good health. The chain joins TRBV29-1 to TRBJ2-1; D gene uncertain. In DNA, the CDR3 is TGCAGCGTTAGTTGGGAAACGTATTGGAATGAGCAGTTCTTC. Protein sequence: CSVSWETYWNEQFF.